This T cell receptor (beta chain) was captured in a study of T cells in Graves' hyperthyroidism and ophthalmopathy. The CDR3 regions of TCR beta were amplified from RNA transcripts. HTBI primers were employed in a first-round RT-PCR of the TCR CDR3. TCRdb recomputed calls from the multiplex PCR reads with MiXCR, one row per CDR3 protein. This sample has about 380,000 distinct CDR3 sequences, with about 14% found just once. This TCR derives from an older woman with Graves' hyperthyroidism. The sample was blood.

CDR3 sequence: CASSPSGSGANVLTF. Here the CDR3 DNA reads TGTGCCAGCAGTCCCTCTGGCTCTGGGGCCAACGTCCTGACTTTC. The V call is TRBV25-1, the J call TRBJ2-6, with unresolved D. The CDR3 length is 15 residues. Germline CDR1 and CDR2: MGHDK and SYGVNS. V dropped 5 bases and J dropped 0 bases, with 8 bases sitting between them.